This note documents a single T cell receptor beta chain sequence. Its cognate antigen is unknown. The data belong to a study of cytomegalovirus exposure and HLA in healthy donors. This CDR3 comprises 15 residues. Trimming pared 1 base from V and 2 bases from J, leaving 9 bases between. CDR1 and CDR2 (germline): MNHNS, SASEGT. Points from the study as a whole: First-cohort TCR clusters tended to co-occur in the roughly 120 validation repertoires, a later analysis found. Many donors shared some public TCRs, even though most TCR sequences were rare. 164 TCR beta chains were listed as cytomegalovirus-associated. Specific recognition of CMV antigens was confirmed in vitro for a few chains (all CMV-associated).

Clones were sequenced by immunoSEQ multiplex PCR, and TCRdb holds only the in-frame ones, with some missing. Counted here are 60,000 to 70,000 clones, about 92% occurring once; the ten biggest clones make up approximately 5%. The genes are TRBV6-1 and TRBJ1-5; no reliable D call. The TCR comes from a man younger than 30 in good health and CMV-seropositive. What was sequenced was PBMCs. The CDR3 DNA is TGTGCCAGCAGTGAAGGAGGGTCGGGCAATCAGCCCCAGCATTTT. Residues: CASSEGGSGNQPQHF.